This TCR beta chain was sequenced for a study of cytomegalovirus exposure and HLA in healthy donors. 13 Jbeta primers and 60 Vbeta primers were used for the PCR. Some clones are missing from TCRdb's copy, which holds only in-frame ones; the method was immunoSEQ multiplex PCR. The table lists 55,000 or so clones. Per germline, CDR1 MNHNY and CDR2 SVGAGI (reference sequence). V shed 6 bases and J 5 bases; nucleotides not matched to a gene: 6. The CDR3 sequence is 13 residues long. Sequencing was done on a sample of PBMCs. The V and J genes are TRBV6-6 and TRBJ2-7; 8 nucleotides match TRBD1. The sequence came from a woman between 45 and 60 years old in good health and CMV-seropositive. CDR3 protein: CASSRSTGDEQYF. The DNA of the CDR3 is TGTGCCAGCAGCCGATCGACAGGGGACGAGCAGTACTTC.